These 8 T cell receptor beta chains share one sample of origin, sequenced in a study of blood T cell repertoires in COVID-19. Some clones are missing from TCRdb's copy, which holds only in-frame ones; the method was immunoSEQ multiplex PCR. The profile covers around 220,000 clones, with roughly 87% appearing a single time and about 6% taken by the ten largest. The sequenced sample was PBMCs or T cells enriched from blood (not recorded which). The receptors come from a woman aged 25-40 years with acute COVID-19.

The chain couples TRBV14 to TRBJ2-7, with a possible D match to TRBD2 (6 bases). The CDR3 is made up of 18 amino acids. Trimming pared 2 bases from V and 2 bases from J, leaving 22 bases between. Germline CDR1 reads SGHDN; CDR2 reads FVKESK. CDR3 sequence reads: CASSQSGSGGKFPYEQYF. The CDR3 coding sequence is TGTGCCAGCAGCCAAAGCGGGTCGGGCGGGAAATTTCCCTACGAGCAGTACTTC.

Written as DNA, the CDR3 is TGTGCCAGCAGCCAAGATATACGGCGGGACAGGGTGATTATCCCCTACAATGAGCAGTTCTTC. Translating it yields CASSQDIRRDRVIIPYNEQFF. This chain links TRBV14 with TRBJ2-1; 9 bases align to TRBD1. In germline, CDR1 is SGHDN, CDR2 FVKESK. The V gene end was trimmed by 0 bases and the J gene end by 2 bases; junction bases not matched to a gene: 17. CDR3 length equals 21 residues.

This clone occurred once. The chain carries TRBV10-3 and TRBJ1-5; no reliable D call. CDR1 is ENHRY, CDR2 SYGVKD, per germline. Trimming shortened V by 0 bases and J by 6 bases, and 6 bases separated the two germline ends. The length of the CDR3 is 13 residues. CDR3: CAISESLSQPQHF. The CDR3 bases are TGTGCCATCAGTGAGTCCCTTAGTCAGCCCCAGCATTTT.

This rearrangement joins TRBV19 to TRBJ2-1; a weak D match, TRBD1 (5 bases). The V end was cut by 3 bases, the J end by 9 bases, with 18 bases between. Germline V CDR1 and CDR2: LNHDA, SQIVND (reference sequence). There are 15 residues in the CDR3. The CDR3 region has the DNA TGTGCCAGTAGTATGGGGCGAGACGGCTGGGGTGAGCAGTTCTTC. Residues: CASSMGRDGWGEQFF.

The sample holds a few counts of this clone. This rearrangement joins TRBV19 to TRBJ1-6; D ambiguous. V was cut by 5 bases and J by 18 bases, with 17 bases left in between. The CDR3 totals 12 residues. The germline CDR1 and CDR2 sequences are LNHDA and SQIVND (reference sequence). This CDR3 reads CASSLTAGSPHF. The CDR3 coding sequence is TGTGCCAGTAGTCTTACGGCGGGATCCCCCCACTTT.

J is TRBJ2-5 and V is TRBV6-4; D uncertain. The CDR3 loop spans 14 amino acids. V was trimmed by 5 bases and J by 2 bases, leaving 12 bases between them. Per germline, CDR1 MRHNA and CDR2 SNTAGT. CDR3 amino acids: CASSIIYTQETQYF. The CDR3 bases are TGTGCCAGCAGTATTATATATACTCAAGAGACCCAGTACTTC.

This clone was seen a single time. The chain couples TRBV27 to TRBJ2-5; tentative D call: TRBD1 (5 bases). The CDR3 contains 15 residues. V was shortened by 6 bases and J by 4 bases, with 18 bases between the two germline ends. The germline V gene has CDR1 MNHEY and CDR2 SMNVEV (reference sequence). CDR3 amino acids: CASSPATAYIETQYF. DNA for the CDR3: TGTGCCAGCAGCCCGGCGACAGCCTACATAGAGACCCAGTACTTC.

V is TRBV19 and J is TRBJ1-1; TRBD1 aligns across 9 bases. Germline CDR1 reads LNHDA; CDR2 reads SQIVND (reference sequence). The CDR3 has 14 residues. Trimming removed 5 bases from V and 6 bases from J; junction bases left unmatched: 7. CDR3 region: CASSVTGGDAEAFF. The CDR3, as DNA: TGTGCCAGTAGTGTGACAGGGGGGGACGCTGAAGCTTTCTTT.